These 16 T cell receptor beta chains share one sample of origin, sequenced in a study of shared clonotypes between healthy human individuals. Libraries were prepared by immunoSEQ multiplex PCR; TCRdb keeps only in-frame clonotypes and omits some of them. The sample has roughly 2,500,000 clones, more than 85% seen once. The specimen sequenced was naive CD4+ T cells from PBMCs. Noted subset: CD45RA+ positively selected. The receptors were gathered from a man aged 18 to 30 in good health. Some clones in this sample may be carry-over from other donors' samples.

A few counts support this clone. This chain uses TRBV28 with TRBJ1-1; TRBD1 matches 9 bases. The CDR3 is made up of 13 amino acids. CDR1 and CDR2 from the germline V gene are MDHEN and SYDVKM. V dropped 8 bases and J dropped 4; count of bases not matched to a gene: 5. Here the CDR3 reads CASFGQGSTEAFF. The DNA for the CDR3 is TGTGCCAGCTTCGGACAGGGGTCCACTGAAGCTTTCTTT. Drawing the rest from reference TRBV28 and TRBJ1-1, the complete variable domain is DVKVTQSSRYLVKRTGEKVFLECVQDMDHENMFWYRQDPGLGLRLIYFSYDVKMKEKGDIPEGYSVSREKKERFSLILESASTNQTSMYLCASFGQGSTEAFFGQGTRLTVV.

The chain uses TRBV6-6 and TRBJ1-6; D gene uncertain. Germline V gene lookup returns CDR1 MNHNY and CDR2 SVGAGI (reference sequence). This CDR3 spans 16 amino acids. V was trimmed by 6 bases and J by 0 bases, leaving 12 bases between them. The CDR3 DNA is TGTGCCAGCAGCTATGACCTGAGCTCCTATAATTCACCCCTCCACTTT. This encodes CASSYDLSSYNSPLHF.

The genes are TRBV11-2 and TRBJ2-1; 9 bases map to TRBD2. This CDR3 spans 15 amino acids. With V trimmed by 6 bases and J by 1 base, 4 bases remained unmatched. Germline lookup yields CDR1 SGHAT and CDR2 FQNNGV. CDR3 sequence reads: CASRSLAGSYNEQFF. The CDR3, as DNA: TGTGCCAGCAGGAGTCTAGCGGGATCCTACAATGAGCAGTTCTTC.

CDR3: CASSSGQDSTDTQYF. For the CDR3, the DNA is TGTGCCAGCAGCTCCGGACAGGACAGCACAGATACGCAGTATTTT. The J gene is TRBJ2-3, the V gene TRBV5-6; TRBD1 matches at 7 bases. CDR1 is SGHDT and CDR2 is YYEEEE in the germline V gene. The CDR3 is made up of 15 amino acids. Trimming removed 3 bases from V and 0 bases from J; junction bases left unmatched: 4. The full variable domain, completed using reference TRBV5-6 and TRBJ2-3, is DAGVTQSPTHLIKTRGQQVTLRCSPKSGHDTVSWYQQALGQGPQFIFQYYEEEERQRGNFPDRFSGHQFPNYSSELNVNALLLGDSALYLCASSSGQDSTDTQYFGPGTRLTVL.

The chain recombines TRBV5-1 with TRBJ2-3; 9 nucleotides line up with TRBD2. This CDR3 region has 16 residues. J gave up 2 bases and V 4 bases, and 8 bases lay outside the gene matches. Germline CDR1 SGHRS, CDR2 YFSETQ. The CDR3 DNA reads as TGCGCCAGCAGCCCCCTCTTAGCGGGAGTCACAGATACGCAGTATTTT. Amino acid sequence: CASSPLLAGVTDTQYF.

This chain joins TRBV27 and TRBJ2-3; TRBD1 is a possible D gene (6 bases). CDR1 MNHEY and CDR2 SMNVEV come from the germline V gene (reference sequence). The V and J ends lost 1 base and 1 base respectively, with 9 bases between them. The CDR3 is 15 amino acids. For the CDR3, the DNA is TGTGCCAGCAGTTTATTTAGGACAGGCACAGATACGCAGTATTTT. It codes for CASSLFRTGTDTQYF.

The chain combines TRBV5-4 with TRBJ2-5; the match to TRBD2 covers 12 bases. The CDR3 consists of 15 residues. V dropped 0 bases and J dropped 5; count of bases not matched to a gene: 2. Per the germline V gene, CDR1 is SGHNT and CDR2 is YYREEE (reference sequence). The CDR3 reads CASSLGLAGVETQYF. The CDR3 DNA reads as TGTGCCAGCAGCTTGGGACTAGCGGGAGTCGAGACCCAGTACTTC.

The chain links TRBV4-1 to TRBJ1-2; the match to TRBD1 covers 9 bases. Germline V CDR1 and CDR2: MGHRA, YSYEKL. The J segment lost 2 bases and the V segment lost 3 bases, leaving 10 bases of the junction unmatched. This CDR3 region has 17 residues. For the CDR3, the DNA is TGCGCCAGCAGCCATGAAAAACCCGGGACAGGGAACTATGGCTACACCTTC. Residues: CASSHEKPGTGNYGYTF.

The chain joins TRBV7-9 to TRBJ2-4, with D possibly being TRBD1 or TRBD2 (5 bases each). V was shortened by 1 base and J by 5 bases, with 18 bases between the two germline ends. Germline V gene data show CDR1 as SEHNR and CDR2 as FQNEAQ (reference sequence). The CDR3 has 17 amino acids. The CDR3: CASSLGAFRPGQNIQYF. The CDR3 coding sequence is TGTGCCAGCAGCTTAGGAGCTTTTCGTCCGGGACAAAACATTCAGTACTTC.

The chain recombines TRBV6-5 with TRBJ1-2; the D gene is possibly TRBD1 (5 bases). The germline gives CDR1 MNHEY, CDR2 SVGAGI. V lost 7 bases and J 4 bases, leaving 13 bases between the germline ends. There are 13 residues in the CDR3. In DNA, the CDR3 is TGTGCCAGCACCGCGACAGCACTCTATGGCTACACCTTC. This gives the protein CASTATALYGYTF.

The chain is built from TRBV30 and TRBJ2-7; TRBD2 matches at 8 bases. Germline V gene sequence: CDR1 GTSNPN, CDR2 SVGIG (reference sequence). This CDR3 contains 14 residues. After removal of 8 bases from V and 0 bases from J, the junction contained 9 bases not matched to a gene. This chain's CDR3 is CAIGTLAASYEQYF. The CDR3 bases are TGTGCCATAGGAACACTAGCGGCCTCCTACGAGCAGTACTTC.

The chain uses TRBV5-1 and TRBJ2-7; D remains unclear. CDR1 is SGHRS and CDR2 is YFSETQ in the germline V gene. The germline V and J ends were trimmed by 2 bases and 0 bases, with 9 bases remaining between them. The CDR3 contains 14 residues. This chain's CDR3 is CASSFTNPSYEQYF. The CDR3 nucleotides read TGCGCCAGCAGCTTCACAAACCCCTCCTACGAGCAGTACTTC.

The chain couples TRBV2 to TRBJ1-5; D gene unclear. CDR1 is SNHLY, CDR2 FYNNEI, per germline. Between the trimmed V and J ends, which lost 7 bases and 0 bases, there was a span of 16 bases. The CDR3 is 16 amino acids. CDR3 DNA sequence: TGTGCCAGCACCAGAAGGCTGCAAACTAGCAATCAGCCCCAGCATTTT. It translates to CASTRRLQTSNQPQHF.

The chain links TRBV4-1 to TRBJ1-2; 9 bases fit TRBD1. Trimming at V came to 1 base and at J to 0 bases, leaving 9 bases not matched to a gene. The CDR3 contains 18 residues. The germline gives CDR1 MGHRA, CDR2 YSYEKL. In nucleotides, the CDR3 is TGCGCCAGCAGCCAAGGTCCGGGACAGGGACGGACTAACTATGGCTACACCTTC. Amino acid sequence: CASSQGPGQGRTNYGYTF.

This rearrangement joins TRBV7-9 to TRBJ2-2; D perhaps matches TRBD2 (6 bases). Per germline, CDR1 SEHNR and CDR2 FQNEAQ (reference sequence). Deletions cut 3 bases from V and 2 bases from J, with 13 bases between. The CDR3 has 16 amino acids. The CDR3 sequence: CASSFDSGSNTGELFF. Here the CDR3 DNA reads TGTGCCAGCAGCTTCGATAGCGGCTCAAACACCGGGGAGCTGTTTTTT.

The genes are TRBV27 and TRBJ2-1; 11 bases line up with TRBD2. Germline CDR1 is MNHEY and CDR2 is SMNVEV (reference sequence). Germline trimming cut 5 bases from V and 8 bases from J; bases unmatched to any gene: 8. The CDR3 extends over 15 amino acids. The CDR3 DNA follows: TGTGCCAGCAGTCAGACTAGCGGGAATAACGATGAGCAGTTCTTC. This encodes CASSQTSGNNDEQFF.